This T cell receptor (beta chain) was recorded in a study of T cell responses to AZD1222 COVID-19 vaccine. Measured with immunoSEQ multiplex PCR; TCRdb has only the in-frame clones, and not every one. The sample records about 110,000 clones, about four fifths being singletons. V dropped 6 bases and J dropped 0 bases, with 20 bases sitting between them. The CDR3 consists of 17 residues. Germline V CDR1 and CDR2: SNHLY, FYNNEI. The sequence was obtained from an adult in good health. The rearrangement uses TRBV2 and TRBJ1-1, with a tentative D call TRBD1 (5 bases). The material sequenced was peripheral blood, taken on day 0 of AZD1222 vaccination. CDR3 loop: CASRGTGTGHMNTEAFF. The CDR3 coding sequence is TGTGCCAGCAGAGGAACCGGGACTGGACACATGAACACTGAAGCTTTCTTT.